One and the same sample provided the 13 T cell receptor beta chains below, sequenced in a study of cytomegalovirus exposure and HLA in healthy donors. Primers: 60 Vbeta forward and 13 Jbeta reverse. Libraries were prepared by immunoSEQ multiplex PCR; TCRdb keeps only in-frame clonotypes and omits some of them. This table has more than 85,000 clones, around 76% appearing once. The specimen sequenced was PBMCs. The source is a man aged 40-50 years in good health and CMV-seropositive.

This clone was seen a handful of times. This chain links TRBV7-3 with TRBJ2-1, with 13 bases identical to TRBD2. V trimming: 7 bases; J trimming: 3 bases; junction bases outside the gene matches: 18. The CDR3 is made up of 20 amino acids. Germline-derived CDR1 and CDR2 are SGHTA and FQGTGA. The DNA of the CDR3 is TGTGCCAGCAAGCTTAGGGGGGGTCCGGGACTAGCGGGATACTACAATGAGCAGTTCTTC. Translating gives CASKLRGGPGLAGYYNEQFF.

The V call is TRBV27, the J call TRBJ1-1; TRBD1 agrees at 9 bases. The germline V gene encodes CDR1 MNHEY and CDR2 SMNVEV (reference sequence). The V and J ends lost 7 bases and 2 bases, in that order; junction bases with no gene match: 5. This CDR3 contains 14 residues. CDR3 in amino acids: CASNIQGANTEAFF. Here the CDR3 DNA reads TGTGCCAGCAATATACAGGGGGCTAACACTGAAGCTTTCTTT.

The chain uses TRBV30 and TRBJ1-1; D perhaps matches TRBD1 (5 bases). Germline CDR1 and CDR2: GTSNPN and SVGIG (reference sequence). The CDR3 contains 12 residues. With 5 bases removed from V and 4 bases from J, the gap between germline ends came to 11 bases. DNA for the CDR3: TGTGCCTGGGACAGTATGGGCACTGAAGCTTTCTTT. As protein: CAWDSMGTEAFF.

This clone has only one observation. This chain connects TRBV7-3 to TRBJ2-2; perhaps TRBD2 as D (6 bases). This CDR3 has 14 residues. Trimming left V 1 base short and J 10 bases short, with 13 bases between. Germline assignment: CDR1 SGHTA and CDR2 FQGTGA. The chain's CDR3 is CASSLSGEEEELFF. The CDR3 bases are TGTGCCAGCAGCTTAAGCGGGGAGGAGGAGGAGCTGTTTTTT.

Note on this clone: Compared with germline, one end of the junction differs, possibly owing to a read error. V and J are TRBV28 and TRBJ2-6, with 7 bases identical to TRBD1. CDR3 length equals 19 residues. Germline V gene sequence: CDR1 MDHEN, CDR2 SYDVKM. CDR3 sequence reads: CASSLIPRTGSSGANGLTF. In DNA form, the CDR3 reads TGTGCCAGCAGTTTAATCCCCCGGACAGGCAGCTCTGGGGCCAACGGCCTGACTTTC.

As concerns this clone: Sequence at one end of the junction differs from germline and may be a read error. The V call is TRBV7-7, the J call TRBJ2-5, with D possibly being TRBD1 (6 bases). CDR3 size: 13 residues. Germline V gene lookup returns CDR1 SSHAT and CDR2 FNYEAQ (reference sequence). The chain's CDR3 is CASSTDRQETQYF. CDR3 nucleotides: TGTGCTAGCAGCACCGACAGGCAAGAGACCCAGTACTTC.

The rearrangement joins TRBV6-6 to TRBJ2-3, with 14 positions matching TRBD2. Per germline, CDR1 MNHNY and CDR2 SVGAGI (reference sequence). Trimming cost V 7 bases and J 5 bases; bases outside gene matches: 5. The CDR3 has 15 residues. CDR3 residues: CASTRLAGGRDTQYF. Written as DNA, the CDR3 is TGTGCCAGCACCCGACTAGCGGGGGGGCGAGATACGCAGTATTTT.

The chain uses TRBV5-6 and TRBJ1-5, with no clear D. Germline CDR1 reads SGHDT; CDR2 reads YYEEEE. The CDR3 contains 15 residues. The V and J ends lost 1 base and 2 bases respectively, with 10 bases between them. The CDR3 DNA sequence: TGTGCCAGCAGCTTGTGGCAGGTGGGCAATCAGCCCCAGCATTTT. Translating gives CASSLWQVGNQPQHF.

This rearrangement joins TRBV23-1 to TRBJ1-6; D is perhaps TRBD1 (6 bases). TRBV23-1 is an ORF, with its function uncertain. The ends were cut back, 6 bases at V and 5 bases at J, with 17 bases in the middle. CDR3 length: 16 residues. DNA for the CDR3: TGCGCCAGCAGCCGGGGCGGCAGGGGCGATAATTCACCCCTCCACTTT. It codes for CASSRGGRGDNSPLHF.

J is TRBJ2-5 and V is TRBV7-9; D gene unclear. The CDR3 consists of 13 residues. Germline V gives CDR1 SEHNR, CDR2 FQNEAQ (reference sequence). V gave up 5 bases and J gave up 2 bases, with 9 bases separating them. The CDR3 here is CASSPPIQETQYF. The CDR3 DNA is TGTGCCAGCAGCCCACCTATACAAGAGACCCAGTACTTC.

The chain uses TRBV11-3 and TRBJ2-1; a weak D match, TRBD2 (7 bases). CDR3 length: 15 residues. Looked up from germline, CDR1 is SGHNT and CDR2 is YENEEA. V shed 3 bases and J shed 4 bases, with 13 bases lying between them. CDR3 region: CASSLGGAGYNEQFF. In DNA, the CDR3 is TGTGCCAGCAGCTTGGGGGGGGCGGGATACAATGAGCAGTTCTTC.

V is TRBV27 and J is TRBJ2-3; 9 bases fit TRBD1. There are 13 residues in the CDR3. The junction had 3 bases not matched to a gene; V was cut back by 9 bases and J by 2 bases. Looked up from germline, CDR1 is MNHEY and CDR2 is SMNVEV (reference sequence). CDR3 in DNA: TGTGCCAGTCGGGACAGGGTCACAGATACGCAGTATTTT. It translates to CASRDRVTDTQYF.

The rearrangement uses TRBV25-1 and TRBJ2-5; 14 nucleotides match TRBD2. The CDR3 loop spans 16 amino acids. V lost 3 bases and J lost 5; bases outside the gene matches: 5. Germline lookup yields CDR1 MGHDK and CDR2 SYGVNS. The CDR3 region is CASSEGLAGVGETQYF. CDR3 nucleotides: TGTGCCAGCAGTGAGGGACTAGCGGGAGTGGGTGAGACCCAGTACTTC.